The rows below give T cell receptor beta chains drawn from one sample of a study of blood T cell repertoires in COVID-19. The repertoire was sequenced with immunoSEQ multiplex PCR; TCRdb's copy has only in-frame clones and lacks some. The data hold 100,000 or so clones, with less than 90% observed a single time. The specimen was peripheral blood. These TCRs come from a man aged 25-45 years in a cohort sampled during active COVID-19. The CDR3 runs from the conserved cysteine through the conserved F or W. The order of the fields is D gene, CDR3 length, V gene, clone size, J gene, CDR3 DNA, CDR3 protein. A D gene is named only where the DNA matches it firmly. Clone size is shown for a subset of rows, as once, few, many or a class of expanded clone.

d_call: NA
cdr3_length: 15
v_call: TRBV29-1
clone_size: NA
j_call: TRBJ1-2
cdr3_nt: TGCAGCGTTCCCCCTGTGGGGGGAGGACCGCATGGCTACACCTTC
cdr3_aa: CSVPPVGGGPHGYTF

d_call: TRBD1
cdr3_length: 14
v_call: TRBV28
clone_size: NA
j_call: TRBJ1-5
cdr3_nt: TGTGCCAGCACCAGCGGGACAGGGCGTCAGCCCCAGCATTTT
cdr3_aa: CASTSGTGRQPQHF

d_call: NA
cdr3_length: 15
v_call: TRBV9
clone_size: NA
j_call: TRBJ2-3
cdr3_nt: TGTGCCAGCAGCCCCCGGGGGACTAGCACAGATACGCAGTATTTT
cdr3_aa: CASSPRGTSTDTQYF

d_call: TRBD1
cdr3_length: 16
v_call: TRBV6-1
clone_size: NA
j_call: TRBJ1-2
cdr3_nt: TGTGCCAGCAGTGCAAAAGCCGGGACAGCTAACTATGGCTACACCTTC
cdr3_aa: CASSAKAGTANYGYTF

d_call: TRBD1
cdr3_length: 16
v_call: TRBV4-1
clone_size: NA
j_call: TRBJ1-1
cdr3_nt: TGCGCCAGCAGCCGCATTGCCGGGACAGTGAACACTGAAGCTTTCTTT
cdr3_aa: CASSRIAGTVNTEAFF

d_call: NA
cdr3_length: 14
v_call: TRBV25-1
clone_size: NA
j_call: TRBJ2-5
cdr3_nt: TGTGCCAGCAGTGATTCGGTCCCCCAAGAGACCCAGTACTTC
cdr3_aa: CASSDSVPQETQYF

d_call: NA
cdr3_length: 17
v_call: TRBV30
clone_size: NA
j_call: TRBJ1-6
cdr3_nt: TGTGCCTGGAGTGTACGGACACTTGACGGCGGGGCGTCACCCCTCCACTTT
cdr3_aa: CAWSVRTLDGGASPLHF

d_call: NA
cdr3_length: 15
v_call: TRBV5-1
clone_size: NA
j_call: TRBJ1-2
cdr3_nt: TGCGCCAGCAGCTTAGCGGTTGGGCAAGACTATGGCTACACCTTC
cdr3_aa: CASSLAVGQDYGYTF

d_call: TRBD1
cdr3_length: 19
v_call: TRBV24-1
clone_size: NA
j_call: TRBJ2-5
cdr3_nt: TGTGCCACCAGTGATTTCACAGGGGGCGTTGGGTGGGGACAAGAGACCCAGTACTTC
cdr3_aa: CATSDFTGGVGWGQETQYF

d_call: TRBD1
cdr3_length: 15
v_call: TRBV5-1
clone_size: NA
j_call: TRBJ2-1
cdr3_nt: TGCGCCAGCAGCGTCGGGACAGATTACAAGAATGAGCAGTTCTTC
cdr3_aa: CASSVGTDYKNEQFF

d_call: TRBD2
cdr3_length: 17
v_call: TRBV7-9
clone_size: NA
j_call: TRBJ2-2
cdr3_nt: TGTGCCAGCAGCTCTACCCTAGCGGGGGCGAACACCGGGGAGCTGTTTTTT
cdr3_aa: CASSSTLAGANTGELFF

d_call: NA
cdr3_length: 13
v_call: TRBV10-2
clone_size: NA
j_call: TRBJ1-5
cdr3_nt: TGCGCCAGCAGTCAGGGGTCGAGCCAGCCCCAGCATTTT
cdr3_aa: CASSQGSSQPQHF

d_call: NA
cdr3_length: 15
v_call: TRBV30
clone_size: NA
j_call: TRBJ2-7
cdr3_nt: TGTGCCTGGACCGCATCGACAGGCCAGCGAAGCGAGCAGTACTTC
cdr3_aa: CAWTASTGQRSEQYF

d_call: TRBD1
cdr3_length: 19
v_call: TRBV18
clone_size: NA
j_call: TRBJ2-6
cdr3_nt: TGTGCCAGCTCACCAATGCCCGGGACAGGGGGCCCTGGGGCCAACGTCCTGACTTTC
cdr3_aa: CASSPMPGTGGPGANVLTF

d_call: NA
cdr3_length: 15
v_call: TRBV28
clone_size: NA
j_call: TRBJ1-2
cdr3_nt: TGTGCCAGCAGTTTACGGCAGACAGGACACTATGGCTACACCTTC
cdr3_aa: CASSLRQTGHYGYTF

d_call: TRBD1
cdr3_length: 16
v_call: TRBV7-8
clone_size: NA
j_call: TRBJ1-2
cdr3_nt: TGTGCCAGCAGTTCCGCCACAGGGGGCGCAGCCTATGGCTACACCTTC
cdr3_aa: CASSSATGGAAYGYTF

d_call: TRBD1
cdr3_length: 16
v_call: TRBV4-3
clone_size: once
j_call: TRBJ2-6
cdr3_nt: TGCGCCAGCAGCCTATCAGGGGGCACTGGGGCCAACGTCCTGACTTTC
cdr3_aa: CASSLSGGTGANVLTF

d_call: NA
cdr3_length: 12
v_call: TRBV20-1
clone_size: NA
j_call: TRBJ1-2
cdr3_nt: TGCAGTGCTAGTGCCAGGCCGGATGGCTACACCTTC
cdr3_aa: CSASARPDGYTF

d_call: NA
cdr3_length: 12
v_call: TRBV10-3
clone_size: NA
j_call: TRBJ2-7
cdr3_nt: TGTGCCTCAGGGGGGAAGAACTACGAGCAGTACTTC
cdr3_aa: CASGGKNYEQYF

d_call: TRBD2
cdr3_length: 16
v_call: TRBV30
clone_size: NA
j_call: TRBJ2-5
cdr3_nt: TGTGCCTGGAGTGTGGTTAGCGGGGGTCATATTGAGACCCAGTACTTC
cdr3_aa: CAWSVVSGGHIETQYF

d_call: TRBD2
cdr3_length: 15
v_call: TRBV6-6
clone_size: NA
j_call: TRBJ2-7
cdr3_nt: TGTGCCAGCAGTTACTCGCGGGGGGGCCCCTACGAGCAGTACTTC
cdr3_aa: CASSYSRGGPYEQYF

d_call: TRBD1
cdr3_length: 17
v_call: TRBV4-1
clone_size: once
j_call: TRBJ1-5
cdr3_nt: TGCGCCAGCAGCCTGTACGGGACAGGGAAGTTCAATCAGCCCCAGCATTTT
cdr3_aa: CASSLYGTGKFNQPQHF

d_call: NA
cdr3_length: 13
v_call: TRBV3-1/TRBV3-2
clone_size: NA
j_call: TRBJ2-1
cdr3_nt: TGTGCCAGCAGCTCAATCCCGGGGAATGAGCAGTTCTTC
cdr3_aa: CASSSIPGNEQFF

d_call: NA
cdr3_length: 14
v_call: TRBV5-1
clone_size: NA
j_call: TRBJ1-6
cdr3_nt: TGCGCCAGCTCTCTGGGGCGGTATAATTCACCCCTCCACTTT
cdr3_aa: CASSLGRYNSPLHF

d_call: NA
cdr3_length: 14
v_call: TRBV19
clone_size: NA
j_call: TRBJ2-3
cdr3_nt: TGTGCCAGTCGACAGTTCTCTAGCACAGATACGCAGTATTTT
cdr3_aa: CASRQFSSTDTQYF

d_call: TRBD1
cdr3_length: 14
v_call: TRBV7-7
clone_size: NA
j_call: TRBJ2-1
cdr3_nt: TGTGCCAGCGCCCGGGACAGGGGGACGGGTGAGCAGTTCTTC
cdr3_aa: CASARDRGTGEQFF

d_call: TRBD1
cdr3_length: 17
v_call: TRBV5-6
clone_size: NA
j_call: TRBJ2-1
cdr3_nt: TGTGCCAGCAGCTTGGGCTTGGGACAGTGGACCCTCAATGAGCAGTTCTTC
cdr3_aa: CASSLGLGQWTLNEQFF

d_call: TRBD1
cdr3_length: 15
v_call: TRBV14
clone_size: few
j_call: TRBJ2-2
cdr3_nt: TGTGCCAGCAGCCAGACAGGGGGCATGGCCGGGGAGCTGTTTTTT
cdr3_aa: CASSQTGGMAGELFF

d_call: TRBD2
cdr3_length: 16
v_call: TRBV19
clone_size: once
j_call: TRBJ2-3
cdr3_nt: TGTGCCAGTAAAGTTAGCGGGGTTTCTAGCACAGATACGCAGTATTTT
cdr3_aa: CASKVSGVSSTDTQYF

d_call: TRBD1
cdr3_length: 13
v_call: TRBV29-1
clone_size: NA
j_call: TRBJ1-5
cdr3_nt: TGCAGCGTTCGGACAGGGTTGGATCAGCCCCAGCATTTT
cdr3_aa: CSVRTGLDQPQHF

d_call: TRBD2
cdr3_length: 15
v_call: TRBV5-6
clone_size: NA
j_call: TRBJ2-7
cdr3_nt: TGTGCCAGCAGCTTTAGCGGGAGGGACAGCCACGAGCAGTACTTC
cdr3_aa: CASSFSGRDSHEQYF

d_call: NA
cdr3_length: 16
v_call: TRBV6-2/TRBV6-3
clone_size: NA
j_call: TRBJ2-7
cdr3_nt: TGTGCCAGCAGTCCAAACCTCAGGTCCAGCTCCTACGAGCAGTACTTC
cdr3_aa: CASSPNLRSSSYEQYF

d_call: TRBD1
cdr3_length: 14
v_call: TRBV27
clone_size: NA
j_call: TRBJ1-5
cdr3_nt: TGTGCCAGCAGTTTAGGGACAGTGAATCAGCCCCAGCATTTT
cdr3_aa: CASSLGTVNQPQHF

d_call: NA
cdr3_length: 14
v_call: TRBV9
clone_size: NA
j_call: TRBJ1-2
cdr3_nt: TGTGCCAGCAGCGTAGACCGTCCGGGTCTCGGCTACACCTTC
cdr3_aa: CASSVDRPGLGYTF

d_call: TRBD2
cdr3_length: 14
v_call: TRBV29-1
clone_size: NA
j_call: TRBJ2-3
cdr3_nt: TGCAGCGGCGTAGCGGGGGACCGCACAGATACGCAGTATTTT
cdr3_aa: CSGVAGDRTDTQYF

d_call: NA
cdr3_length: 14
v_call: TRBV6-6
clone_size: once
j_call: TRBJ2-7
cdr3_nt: TGTGCCAGCAGTTACTCAGGACAGTACTCGGGGCAGTACTTC
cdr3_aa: CASSYSGQYSGQYF

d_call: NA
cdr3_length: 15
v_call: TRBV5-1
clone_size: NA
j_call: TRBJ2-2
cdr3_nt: TGCGCCAGCAGGTCGGGACTTCTAAACACCGGGGAGCTGTTTTTT
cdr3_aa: CASRSGLLNTGELFF

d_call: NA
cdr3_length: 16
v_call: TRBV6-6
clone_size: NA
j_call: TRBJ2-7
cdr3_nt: TGTGCCAGCAGTTACTCGATCGGTCGGGGGTCCTACGAGCAGTACTTC
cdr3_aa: CASSYSIGRGSYEQYF

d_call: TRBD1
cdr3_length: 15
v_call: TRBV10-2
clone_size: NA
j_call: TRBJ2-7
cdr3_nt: TGCGCCAGCTGGGACAGGGATTCTGGACCCTACGAGCAGTACTTC
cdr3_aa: CASWDRDSGPYEQYF

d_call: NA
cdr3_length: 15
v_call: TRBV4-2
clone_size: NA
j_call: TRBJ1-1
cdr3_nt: TGTGCCAGCAGCCAAGAATGGGGAGTAAACACTGAAGCTTTCTTT
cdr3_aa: CASSQEWGVNTEAFF

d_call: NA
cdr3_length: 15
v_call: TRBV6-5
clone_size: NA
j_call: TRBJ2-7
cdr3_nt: TGTGCCAGCAGGCGGACCCCGGAGGTCTCCTACGAGCAGTACTTC
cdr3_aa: CASRRTPEVSYEQYF

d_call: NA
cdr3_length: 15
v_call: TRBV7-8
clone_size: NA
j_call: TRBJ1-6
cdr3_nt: TGTGCCAGCAGCACATCCAGGGGAATAGATTCACCCCTCCACTTT
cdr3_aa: CASSTSRGIDSPLHF

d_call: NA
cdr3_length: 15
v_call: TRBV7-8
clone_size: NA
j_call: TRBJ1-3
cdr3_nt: TGTGCCAGCAGCGTAGGACAGACTCTTGGAAACACCATATATTTT
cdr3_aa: CASSVGQTLGNTIYF

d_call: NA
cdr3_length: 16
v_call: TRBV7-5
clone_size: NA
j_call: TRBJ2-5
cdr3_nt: TGTGCCAGAAGCTTAGAAAAGCGGGGGCCGTCAGAGACCCAGTACTTC
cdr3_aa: CARSLEKRGPSETQYF

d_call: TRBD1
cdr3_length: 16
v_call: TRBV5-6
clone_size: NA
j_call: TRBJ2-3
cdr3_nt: TGTGCCAGCAGCTTGGAGACAGGGGCAGGCACAGATACGCAGTATTTT
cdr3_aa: CASSLETGAGTDTQYF